This TCR beta chain derives from a study of cytomegalovirus exposure and HLA in healthy donors. Overall study context: Most genotyped donors, approximately 81% of more than 300, had Caucasian-associated genetic ancestry.

Study results and caveats: In a later analysis, an Asian-associated ancestry cluster reportedly showed fewer N-insertions than the approximately 640-donor mean. TCR sequences were mostly rare, though some public TCRs occurred in many donors.

Germline values: CDR1 SNHLY, CDR2 FYNNEI. The CDR3 loop spans 16 amino acids. V lost 8 bases, J lost 5 bases, and 23 bases lay in between. The PCR ran on 60 Vbeta and 13 Jbeta primers. Here immunoSEQ multiplex PCR was the method, and the copy in TCRdb shows in-frame clones only, minus some. Of roughly 120,000 clones listed, roughly 85% are singletons. Comments on this clone: Its matching antigen is unknown.

The chain employs TRBV2 and TRBJ2-3, with D possibly being TRBD1 (5 bases). Sequencing was carried out using PBMCs. The receptor comes from a man aged 25 to 45 in good health and CMV-seropositive. The CDR3 protein is CASYLPGPRQGDTQYF. In nucleotides, the CDR3 is TGTGCCAGCTACCTGCCGGGCCCTAGGCAGGGAGATACGCAGTATTTT.